This T cell receptor beta chain was retrieved from a study of T cells after posttransplantation cyclophosphamide (dated by TCRdb to the mid-2010s). About the study as a whole: The study tracked T cell repertoire reconstitution by TRB sequencing after myeloablative bone marrow transplantation using posttransplantation cyclophosphamide as GVHD prophylaxis. Antigen receptor sequencing was done on samples from over 30 PTCy-treated patients and from approximately 15 related bone marrow donors of those patients. In 3 patients, TRB sequencing was also performed on up to about 3 more blood samples taken 2 to 5.2 years after transplant, and in a handful of patients, pretransplant blood was also TRB-sequenced. Public TRB sequences were queried against a database of over 3,600 sequences associated with responses to pathogens, tumor antigens, self-antigens and alloantigens. Because TRA and TRB clonality correlated tightly in 10 or so samples, the subsequent TCR analyses were limited to TRB only. Blood from all 35 or so PTCy patients with 1-year posttransplant specimens was subjected to TRB sequencing.

Beyond this particular receptor, the publication reports: The TRB repertoires of T cells infiltrating skin or GI tract showed only limited overlap with the TRB repertoires of T cells in blood. Donor-recipient similarity was low at 1-2 months but rose over the first year, and later blood repertoires were often dominated by donor CD8+ memory clones. Across roughly 49 patients, TRB clonality was highly associated with recipient CMV seropositivity and CMV reactivation, and PTCy diversity was similar to diversity in CNI/methotrexate controls.

The PTCy-treated patients were drawn from a prospective, multi-institutional clinical trial. Peripheral blood and bone marrow mononuclear cells were isolated by Ficoll-Hypaque density centrifugation and were cryopreserved. Genomic DNA was used for TRB sequencing, which was performed with the immunoSEQ assay at survey resolution or with the hsTCRB kit. For the original study's pipeline: The immunoSEQ software was used for initial read processing, and the LymphoSeq R package was used for repertoire analyses. Clonality was computed as 1 minus normalized Shannon entropy; Gini coefficient was also calculated for each TRB dataset. To infer phenotypes in unsorted samples, TRB sequences from sorted subsets of the recipient or donor were mapped onto unsorted samples from the same recipient. TCRdb retrieved this table from immuneACCESS and kept in-frame rearrangements only. Not all clones are present; in checked studies, unresolved V genes account for under half, and no reason is known for the remainder. V and J calls and clone size are copied from that table; D and trimming were computed from the DNA. The sample profile shows approximately 52,000 clones; about 86% of them were found once. Roughly 2.8% of the sample is held by the ten biggest clonotypes.

Only one count was recorded for this clone. What this receptor recognizes is not known. No clone much larger than this one lies a single base away; base qualities are absent. This receptor was taken from a man under 40 with a blood cancer, CMV-positive, and with a related stem cell donor. Sequenced sample: PBMCs.

The CDR3 region has the sequence CASSHITGGGNEKLFF. The DNA reads TGTGCCAGCAGTCACATTACGGGGGGGGGTAATGAAAAACTGTTTTTT. The V and J segments used are TRBV27 and TRBJ1-4; a weak D assignment points to TRBD1 (5 bases agree). The germline V gene encodes CDR1 MNHEY and CDR2 SMNVEV (reference sequence). V is cut by 5 bases and J by 4 bases, and the space between the germline ends is 17 bases. Measured from the cysteine to the phenylalanine, the CDR3 is 16 residues long. The retained sequence is limited to the CDR3, 48 bases, with the frame set at the first base.